This T cell receptor (beta chain) was documented in a study of blood T cell repertoires in COVID-19. About the study: Samples representing acute and convalescent COVID-19 were sourced from the United States, Italy and Spain. PBMCs, B-cell-depleted T cells, or T cells were the source of the cDNA or gDNA that made up the material.

The study drew participants aged about 18 to 95 years from about two dozen US areas. Assay used: immunoSEQ multiplex PCR; TCRdb lists only in-frame clones, some missing. The repertoire consists of 390,000 or so clones, with 75% to 90% occurring once and the leading ten covering over 4.5%. CDR3 size: 16 residues. Deletions cut 3 bases from V and 3 bases from J, with 17 bases between. The germline gives CDR1 LGHDT, CDR2 YNNKEL (reference sequence). Source material: PBMCs or T cells enriched from blood (not recorded which). The chain couples TRBV3-1 (or the pseudogene TRBV3-2) to TRBJ2-5, with a possible D match to TRBD1 (6 bases). The TCR originated in a woman aged 45-60 years who had recovered from COVID-19. The CDR3 loop is CASSQPRTDVKETQYF. The DNA for the CDR3 is TGTGCCAGCAGCCAGCCCCGGACAGACGTGAAAGAGACCCAGTACTTC.